Listed below are T cell receptor beta chains from one sample, sequenced in a study of a mutant IDH1 vaccine in newly diagnosed glioma. Assay: immunoSEQ multiplex PCR; the TCRdb copy retains only in-frame clones and omits some. Of 20,000 to 30,000 clones listed, around three quarters are singletons. The antigens of these receptors remain unknown. The source material was PBMCs, sampled from a glioma patient whose treatment included an IDH1 peptide vaccine. All receptors derive from a man aged 40-49 years with glioma. Both conserved end residues are part of each CDR3. The D gene is left open where the match is weak. Size is stated for part of the rows, as once, few or many counts, or as a class when the clone is expanded.

j_call | d_call | clone_size | v_call | cdr3_nt | cdr3_aa
TRBJ1-2 | TRBD1 | NA | TRBV5-6 | TGTGCCAGCAGCTTGCTCAGGGGGGCAGAGGGCTATGGCTACACCTTC | CASSLLRGAEGYGYTF
TRBJ2-1 | TRBD2 | NA | TRBV11-2 | TGTGCCAGCAGCTTAGAGGCGGGGGAACTTATTGAGCAGTTCTTC | CASSLEAGELIEQFF
TRBJ2-5 | NA | NA | TRBV7-9 | TGTGCCAGCAGCCTCCCTGGGGCGAGGACGGAGACCCAGTACTTC | CASSLPGARTETQYF
TRBJ2-1 | NA | few | TRBV6-6 | TGTGCCAGCAGTTACGCCGGAAACAATGAGCAGTTCTTC | CASSYAGNNEQFF
TRBJ2-1 | NA | few | TRBV5-6 | TGTGCCAGCAGCTCGCCGGGACCGACTACATATGAGCAGTTCTTC | CASSSPGPTTYEQFF
TRBJ2-1 | NA | NA | TRBV23-1 | TGCGCCAGCAGTCAAAAGGGAGGACTCAATGAGCAGTTCTTC | CASSQKGGLNEQFF
TRBJ2-3 | TRBD1 | once | TRBV5-1 | TGCGCCAGCAGCTTGGTCTCAGGGGGTAGTGATACGCAGTATTTT | CASSLVSGGSDTQYF
TRBJ1-2 | TRBD1 | NA | TRBV6-5 | TGTGCCAGCAGTAGGACAGGCCCGAGAAACTATGGCTACACCTTC | CASSRTGPRNYGYTF
TRBJ2-7 | NA | NA | TRBV7-6 | TGTGCCAGCAGCCCCTCCGGGAACCCAACCTACGAGCAGTACTTC | CASSPSGNPTYEQYF
TRBJ2-7 | NA | NA | TRBV2 | TGTGCCAGCAGCACCGGGACGACTAACTCCTACGAGCAGTACTTC | CASSTGTTNSYEQYF
TRBJ2-1 | NA | NA | TRBV29-1 | TGCAGCGTTAGAGGGGGTGACAGCAGCCCCAATGAGCAGTTCTTC | CSVRGGDSSPNEQFF
TRBJ1-4 | NA | NA | TRBV5-1 | TGCGCCAGCAGACCGAGCGGGGGGGCTAATGAAAAACTGTTTTTT | CASRPSGGANEKLFF
TRBJ2-1 | NA | NA | TRBV18 | TGTGCCAGCTCATGGTCCTCAATGGACTCCCCCGAGTGGAAGCAGTTCTTC | CASSWSSMDSPEWKQFF
TRBJ2-2 | TRBD2 | few | TRBV7-8 | TGTGCCAGCAGCTTAGTACTAGCGGGAGGAGACACCGGGGAGCTGTTTTTT | CASSLVLAGGDTGELFF
TRBJ2-1 | NA | NA | TRBV11-2 | TGTGCCAGCACCAAGGAGCGAAAGCAGTTCTTC | CASTKERKQFF
TRBJ2-3 | NA | NA | TRBV7-2 | TGTGCCAGCAGCCAAACTCCTTGGACGGATACGCAGTATTTT | CASSQTPWTDTQYF
TRBJ2-3 | TRBD2 | few | TRBV5-1 | TGCGCCAGCAGACCCACTAGCGGGACTACAGATACGCAGTATTTT | CASRPTSGTTDTQYF
TRBJ2-7 | TRBD2 | NA | TRBV5-1 | TGCGCCAGCAGCCCCCCGGGACTAGCGGGTCCGGACTCCTACGAGCAGTACTTC | CASSPPGLAGPDSYEQYF
TRBJ2-2 | TRBD2 | NA | TRBV10-1 | TGCGCCAGCACTACTAGCGGGAACTCCGGGGAGCTGTTTTTT | CASTTSGNSGELFF
TRBJ2-3 | NA | NA | TRBV11-3 | TGTGCCAGCAGCTTGGGGGGTAGCACGGATACGCAGTATTTT | CASSLGGSTDTQYF
TRBJ2-1 | NA | NA | TRBV19 | TGTGCCAGTAGTATGGGCTCCTACAATGAGCAGTTCTTC | CASSMGSYNEQFF
TRBJ2-1 | NA | NA | TRBV7-2 | TGTGCCAGCAGCTTAGCGCGAGGCAGTGAGCAGTTCTTC | CASSLARGSEQFF
TRBJ2-7 | TRBD2 | NA | TRBV7-2 | TGTGCCAGCAGCTTAGGTCTGTGGCTGGCGGGAGTTTCTTCCTACGAGCAGTACTTC | CASSLGLWLAGVSSYEQYF
TRBJ1-5 | NA | once | TRBV7-2 | TGTGCCAGCAGCCCCCCCATTAAGGGCAATCAGCCCCAGCATTTT | CASSPPIKGNQPQHF
TRBJ1-1 | NA | NA | TRBV29-1 | TGCAGCGTTGATCAAAGGTTGGGAGCTTTCTTT | CSVDQRLGAFF
TRBJ2-1 | TRBD2 | few | TRBV4-1 | TGCGCCAGCAGCCAAGAGGTGCGGCTAGCGGGAGGGCGGGGTCTGTTCTTC | CASSQEVRLAGGRGLFF
TRBJ1-5 | NA | few | TRBV4-1 | TGCGCCAGCAGCCAAGCATCAGGGGATAATCAGCCCCAGCATTTT | CASSQASGDNQPQHF
TRBJ1-4 | NA | NA | TRBV15 | TGTGCCACCAGCAGAGAAAAACAAACAGGTGCAACTAATGAAAAACTGTTTTTT | CATSREKQTGATNEKLFF
TRBJ2-3 | TRBD2 | NA | TRBV18 | TGTGCCCGCTCACTTTCTCCTCCAGCGGGAACCACAGATACGCAGTATTTT | CARSLSPPAGTTDTQYF
TRBJ2-3 | NA | NA | TRBV7-9 | TGTGCCAGCAGCTCTACTAGTATGGCAGATACGCAGTATTTT | CASSSTSMADTQYF
TRBJ1-2 | TRBD1 | NA | TRBV7-2 | TGTGCCAGCAGCTCCACAGGGGACTATGGCTACACCTTC | CASSSTGDYGYTF
TRBJ2-3 | NA | NA | TRBV7-8 | TGTGCCAGCAGCCCAAACTGGGGGGAATACACAGATACGCAGTATTTT | CASSPNWGEYTDTQYF
TRBJ2-3 | NA | once | TRBV27 | TGTGCCAGCAGCTTTAACACAGATACGCAGTATTTT | CASSFNTDTQYF
TRBJ1-3 | NA | NA | TRBV6-5 | TGTGCCAGCAAATCCGTCACTGGAAACACCATATATTTT | CASKSVTGNTIYF
TRBJ2-5 | TRBD2 | once | TRBV5-4 | TGTGCCAGCAGAAGATTAGCGGGAGCAGAGACCCAGTACTTC | CASRRLAGAETQYF
TRBJ1-1 | NA | NA | TRBV6-5 | TGTGCCAGCAGTTTACGACGGAGGAACACTGAAGCTTTCTTT | CASSLRRRNTEAFF
TRBJ2-5 | TRBD1 | medium-sized | TRBV29-1 | TGCAGCGTTGATATCCAGGGGGCAATTGGCGAGACCCAGTACTTC | CSVDIQGAIGETQYF
TRBJ1-2 | NA | NA | TRBV4-1 | TGCGCCAGCAGCCCCCTGTTTGGGGGTACTAACTATGGCTACACCTTC | CASSPLFGGTNYGYTF
TRBJ1-1 | NA | NA | TRBV5-6 | TGTGCCAGCAGCCTACAGGGCATGAACACTGAAGCTTTCTTT | CASSLQGMNTEAFF
TRBJ2-7 | NA | NA | TRBV2 | TGTGCCAGCAAGCCCGGGAGTAATATGAACGAGCAGTACTTC | CASKPGSNMNEQYF
TRBJ1-1 | TRBD1 | NA | TRBV27 | TGTGCCAGCAGTTTCGGGACAGGGTACACTGAAGCTTTCTTT | CASSFGTGYTEAFF
TRBJ2-1 | TRBD2 | NA | TRBV6-1 | TGTGCCACAGGACTAGCGGTATCCTACAATGAGCAGTTCTTC | CATGLAVSYNEQFF
TRBJ2-7 | TRBD2 | NA | TRBV29-1 | TGCAGCGCTGGGACTAGCTCTGAGCAGTACTTC | CSAGTSSEQYF
TRBJ1-2 | NA | NA | TRBV19 | TGTGCCAGTAGTCTCTCGACGGAAAACTATGGCTACACCTTC | CASSLSTENYGYTF
TRBJ1-3 | NA | NA | TRBV7-8 | TGTGCCAGCAGCTTAGCGCGACATGATAACACCATATATTTT | CASSLARHDNTIYF
TRBJ1-3 | NA | NA | TRBV4-3 | TGCGCCAGCAGCCAAGTTCCCGGACGGACCTCTGGAAACACCATATATTTT | CASSQVPGRTSGNTIYF
TRBJ1-5 | NA | few | TRBV5-8 | TGTGCCAGCAGCTCTACCACTCTGGCCGGCAATCAGCCCCAGCATTTT | CASSSTTLAGNQPQHF
TRBJ1-1 | TRBD1 | NA | TRBV27 | TGTGCCAGCAGTTCCCAGGACAGGTGGAAGACTGAAGCTTTCTTT | CASSSQDRWKTEAFF
TRBJ2-5 | NA | NA | TRBV21-1 | TGTGCCAGCAGCAAAGCGCCTCCCTCAGACCTTACGGGGACCCAGTACTTC | CASSKAPPSDLTGTQYF
TRBJ2-2 | NA | NA | TRBV27 | TGTGCCAGCAGTTTATTTATCGCCACCGGGGAGCTGTTTTTT | CASSLFIATGELFF
TRBJ1-1 | NA | NA | TRBV15 | TGTGCCACCAGCAGAGGCCCCGGGGTTTTTACTGAAGCTTTCTTT | CATSRGPGVFTEAFF
TRBJ2-1 | TRBD2 | NA | TRBV5-1 | TGCGCCAGCACCCTAGTGAGCGGGAGCTCCTACAATGAGCAGTTCTTC | CASTLVSGSSYNEQFF
TRBJ2-1 | TRBD1 | NA | TRBV11-2 | TGCGCCAGCAACATAGCGCGGACAGGGGGCAATGAGCAGTTCTTC | CASNIARTGGNEQFF
TRBJ2-1 | NA | NA | TRBV5-1 | TGCGCCAGCAGCCGCCGACAGGGAGGTGGGTACAATGAGCAGTTCTTC | CASSRRQGGGYNEQFF
TRBJ1-6 | TRBD1 | NA | TRBV19 | TGTGCCAGTAGTAGCCTCGGGACAGGATATTCACCCCTCCACTTT | CASSSLGTGYSPLHF